This T cell receptor (beta chain) was identified during a study of blood T cell repertoires in COVID-19. Study overall: Researchers got acute and convalescent COVID-19 samples from the United States, Italy and Spain. PBMCs, B-cell-depleted T cells, or T cells were the source of the cDNA or gDNA that made up the material.

V lost 4 bases, J lost 6 bases, and 6 bases stayed unmatched. The CDR3 covers 15 residues. CDR1 MDHEN and CDR2 SYDVKM come from the germline V gene. This clone has only a few counts. Authors' processing steps: Scientists estimated how many nucleated cells there were by amplifying reference gene primers. Produced via immunoSEQ multiplex PCR; TCRdb's table is partial and in-frame only. For V, J and clone size, that table is used; D and trimming come from the DNA. The table includes roughly 200,000 clones, 60% to 85% detected once. Sample: peripheral blood. The chain carries TRBV28 and TRBJ1-4, with TRBD1 matching over 9 bases. The receptor's source is a woman between 45 and 60 years old with active or convalescent COVID-19. CDR3 residues: CASSYARQGDEKLFF. CDR3 nucleotide sequence: TGTGCCAGCAGTTACGCAAGACAGGGGGATGAAAAACTGTTTTTT.